The sequence of this T cell receptor (beta chain) was determined in a study of blood T cell repertoires in COVID-19. The overall study: COVID-19 samples from acute and convalescent phases originated in the United States, Italy and Spain. Nucleic acid was either cDNA or gDNA, and it came from T cells, B-cell-depleted T cells, or PBMCs.

Seattle participants joined during active infection and were tracked over time. CDR3 size: 14 residues. Germline loops: CDR1 SGHRS, CDR2 YFSETQ. Trimming took off 0 bases at V and 4 bases at J, with 10 bases between the two ends. Produced via immunoSEQ multiplex PCR; TCRdb's table is partial and in-frame only. The sample lists approximately 290,000 clones, around 85% occurring once. The sequenced material came from peripheral blood. The rearrangement links TRBV5-1 to TRBJ1-2; possible D gene TRBD1, 5 bases. The sequence came from a human donor with COVID-19, enrolled during active disease. The donor label of this sample is uncertain. Written as DNA, the CDR3 is TGCGCCAGCAGCTTGGAGGCAGGGTCCTATGGCTACACCTTC. Its translation is CASSLEAGSYGYTF.